Listed here are 13 T cell receptor beta chains from one sample, sequenced in a study of control samples from healthy donors and cancer patients. Measured with immunoSEQ multiplex PCR; TCRdb has only the in-frame clones, and not every one. The table shows around 99,000 clones, with approximately 90% occurring only once. Sequencing was carried out using blood. The receptors shown here come from a human donor in good health. The donor label of this sample is uncertain.

J is TRBJ1-6 and V is TRBV20-1; D gene uncertain. Trimming pared 3 bases from V and 5 bases from J, leaving 11 bases between. There are 14 residues in the CDR3. CDR1 is DFQATT and CDR2 is SNEGSKA in the germline V gene (reference sequence). CDR3 sequence: CSASGPADNSPLHF. Written as DNA, the CDR3 is TGCAGTGCTAGTGGGCCAGCCGATAATTCACCCCTCCACTTT.

This clone was counted once. As DNA, the CDR3 is TGTGCCAGTTCCCGGGAGTTCCGCTCCTATAATTCACCCCTCCACTTT. Amino acids: CASSREFRSYNSPLHF. The chain couples TRBV19 to TRBJ1-6; D remains ambiguous. The CDR3 contains 16 residues. Germline loops: CDR1 LNHDA, CDR2 SQIVND (reference sequence). V was shortened by 8 bases and J by 0 bases, with 14 bases between the two germline ends. Using reference TRBV19 and TRBJ1-6 for the parts outside the CDR3, the full variable domain is DGGITQSPKYLFRKEGQNVTLSCEQNLNHDAMYWYRQDPGQGLRLIYYSQIVNDFQKGDIAEGYSVSREKKESFPLTVTSAQKNPTAFYLCASSREFRSYNSPLHFGNGTRLTVT.

The chain links TRBV28 to TRBJ1-2, with D possibly being TRBD1 (5 bases). The CDR3 is 16 residues long. Germline CDR1 MDHEN, CDR2 SYDVKM. V gave up 7 bases and J gave up 8 bases, with 26 bases separating them. The CDR3 is CASTPPPHVGLWGYTF. CDR3 bases: TGTGCCAGCACCCCTCCCCCCCATGTGGGGCTTTGGGGCTACACCTTC.

The J gene is TRBJ2-1, the V gene TRBV11-3; 9 bases are a match to TRBD2. J gave up 4 bases and V 8 bases, and 12 bases lay outside the gene matches. This CDR3 spans 16 amino acids. Germline lookup yields CDR1 SGHNT and CDR2 YENEEA. The CDR3 bases are TGTGCCAGCTCTCGCCGGGCGGGGGGGCTTTACAATGAGCAGTTCTTC. Translated: CASSRRAGGLYNEQFF.

The chain carries TRBV7-2 and TRBJ1-3; no clear D. The CDR3 is made up of 15 amino acids. Germline V gene sequence: CDR1 SGHTA, CDR2 FQGNSA. V dropped 1 base and J dropped 4 bases, with 11 bases sitting between them. CDR3 residues: CASSLVAGDGNTIYF. CDR3 coding DNA: TGTGCCAGCAGCTTAGTGGCAGGAGACGGAAACACCATATATTTT.

The chain employs TRBV12-5 and TRBJ2-5, with TRBD2 identical over 7 bases. Germline V gene lookup returns CDR1 LGHNT and CDR2 FRNRAP. The V gene end was trimmed by 6 bases and the J gene end by 1 base; junction bases not matched to a gene: 8. The CDR3 spans 15 residues. CDR3 region: CASGELRGVQETQYF. The CDR3, as DNA: TGTGCTAGTGGCGAACTCCGGGGGGTCCAAGAGACCCAGTACTTC.

The chain has TRBV7-8 and TRBJ1-5, with a weak D call TRBD1 (6 bases). V was trimmed by 0 bases and J by 7 bases, leaving 13 bases between them. Per germline, CDR1 SGHVS and CDR2 FQNEAQ. The CDR3 extends over 15 amino acids. The DNA of the CDR3 is TGTGCCAGCAGCTTAGCGTCAACAGGGAAACAGCCCCAGCATTTT. Translation: CASSLASTGKQPQHF.

The chain has TRBV12-3 or TRBV12-4 and TRBJ1-3, with TRBD1 matching over 8 bases. The CDR3 is 13 amino acids. Trimming cost V 5 bases and J 16 bases; bases outside gene matches: 13. CDR3 sequence (DNA): TGTGCCAGCAGTGTAGGACAGGGTTTGGAGGTGTATTTT. Protein: CASSVGQGLEVYF.

This chain connects TRBV13 to TRBJ2-6; D is unclear. This CDR3 contains 16 residues. Trimming pared 3 bases from V and 0 bases from J, leaving 9 bases between. Germline values: CDR1 PRHDT, CDR2 FYEKMQ (reference sequence). The CDR3 loop is CASSLGLNSGANVLTF. The CDR3 DNA is TGTGCCAGCAGCTTGGGTCTAAACTCTGGGGCCAACGTCCTGACTTTC.

This rearrangement joins TRBV7-8 to TRBJ2-5; D possibly matches TRBD1 or TRBD2 (5 bases each). The V end was cut by 6 bases, the J end by 0 bases, with 17 bases between. The CDR3 is made up of 16 amino acids. Germline loops: CDR1 SGHVS, CDR2 FQNEAQ. The CDR3 DNA is TGTGCCAGCAGATACGGCCTCGGGGCCCACCAAGAGACCCAGTACTTC. Translation: CASRYGLGAHQETQYF.

The rearrangement uses TRBV9 and TRBJ1-1, with TRBD1 as a possible D gene (6 bases). V was clipped by 2 bases and J by 3 bases, with 17 bases between them. From germline, CDR1 is SGDLS and CDR2 YYNGEE. CDR3 size: 16 residues. CDR3 residues: CASSVGGGGPDTEAFF. The CDR3 nucleotides read TGTGCCAGCAGCGTGGGTGGAGGGGGGCCGGACACTGAAGCTTTCTTT. Complete variable domain (other parts from reference TRBV9 and TRBJ1-1): DSGVTQTPKHLITATGQRVTLRCSPRSGDLSVYWYQQSLDQGLQFLIQYYNGEERAKGNILERFSAQQFPDLHSELNLSSLELGDSALYFCASSVGGGGPDTEAFFGQGTRLTVV.

The chain recombines TRBV5-1 with TRBJ1-2; a possible D gene is TRBD1 (5 bases). Germline V CDR1 and CDR2: SGHRS, YFSETQ. The length of the CDR3 is 15 residues. Trimming stripped 4 bases from V and 4 bases from J, with 17 bases between. The CDR3 DNA is TGCGCCAGCAGCGGTGGATCGGCAGGGTCCTATGGCTACACCTTC. Translated, it gives CASSGGSAGSYGYTF.

This clone was seen more than once but under ten times. This rearrangement joins TRBV28 to TRBJ2-7; D not resolved. CDR3 length equals 11 residues. Trimming stripped 5 bases from V and 3 bases from J, with 5 bases between. CDR1 is MDHEN, CDR2 SYDVKM, per germline. This CDR3 is CASSVRYEQYF. CDR3 sequence (DNA): TGTGCCAGCAGTGTTCGCTACGAGCAGTACTTC.